This TCR beta chain was identified in a study of CD8 T cells in ankylosing spondylitis. Only a few counts were recorded for this clonotype. Antigen specificity is unknown. Study-level results: A TCR beta motif of several highly homologous variants appeared characteristic of ankylosing spondylitis blood.

The trim removed 6 bases at V and 4 bases at J, leaving 21 bases unmatched. Germline lookup yields CDR1 DFQATT and CDR2 SNEGSKA (reference sequence). CDR3 size: 17 residues. Libraries of TCR beta came from quantitative 5'-RACE with molecular barcodes. MiXCR, run by TCRdb on the 5' RACE reads, gives a single entry per CDR3 protein. The sample holds 450,000 to 550,000 distinct CDR3 sequences, under 5.5% seen once. The sequence was collected from a male donor with ankylosing spondylitis. The source material was blood, either unsorted or a sorted T cell fraction (not recorded which). The chain links TRBV20-1 to TRBJ2-7; 7 bases line up with TRBD1. Written as DNA, the CDR3 is TGCAGTGCCCCCGATACCCGGGCACAGGGGAGTCGGTACGAGCAGTACTTC. Encoded protein: CSAPDTRAQGSRYEQYF.